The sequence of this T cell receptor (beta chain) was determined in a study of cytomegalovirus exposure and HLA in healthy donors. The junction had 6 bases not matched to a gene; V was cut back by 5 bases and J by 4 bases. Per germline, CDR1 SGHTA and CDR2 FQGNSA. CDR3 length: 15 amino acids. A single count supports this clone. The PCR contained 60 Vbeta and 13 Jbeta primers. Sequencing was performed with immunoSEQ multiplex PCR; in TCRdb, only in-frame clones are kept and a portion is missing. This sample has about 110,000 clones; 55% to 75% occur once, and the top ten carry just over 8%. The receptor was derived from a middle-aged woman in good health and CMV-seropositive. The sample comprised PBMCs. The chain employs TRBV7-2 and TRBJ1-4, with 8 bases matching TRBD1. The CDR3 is CASSPGQAYNEKLFF. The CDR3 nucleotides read TGTGCCAGCAGCCCGGGACAGGCCTATAATGAAAAACTGTTTTTT. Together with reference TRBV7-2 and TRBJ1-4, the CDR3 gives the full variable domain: GAGVSQSPSNKVTEKGKDVELRCDPISGHTALYWYRQSLGQGLEFLIYFQGNSAPDKSGLPSDRFSAERTGGSVSTLTIQRTQQEDSAVYLCASSPGQAYNEKLFFGSGTQLSVL.